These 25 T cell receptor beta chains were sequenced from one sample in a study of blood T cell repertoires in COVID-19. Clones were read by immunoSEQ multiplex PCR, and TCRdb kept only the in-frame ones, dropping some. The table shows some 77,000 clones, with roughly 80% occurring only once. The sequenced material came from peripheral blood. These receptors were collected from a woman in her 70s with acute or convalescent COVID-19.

The CDR3 is CASSLVIRDRGLFF. CDR3 DNA: TGTGCCAGCAGCTTAGTAATACGGGACAGGGGGTTGTTCTTC. This chain joins TRBV13 and TRBJ2-1, with 11 bases matching TRBD1. The V gene end was trimmed by 1 base and the J gene end by 15 bases; junction bases not matched to a gene: 8. The CDR3 has 14 residues. Germline assignment: CDR1 PRHDT and CDR2 FYEKMQ (reference sequence).

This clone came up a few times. The CDR3 DNA is TGTGCCAGCAGCACCGGACTAGCGTCCTACAATGAGCAGTTCTTC. Its translation: CASSTGLASYNEQFF. This chain joins TRBV7-2 and TRBJ2-1; TRBD2 aligns across 9 bases. Trimming cost V 5 bases and J 1 base; bases outside gene matches: 3. This CDR3 contains 15 residues. Germline CDR1 and CDR2: SGHTA and FQGNSA.

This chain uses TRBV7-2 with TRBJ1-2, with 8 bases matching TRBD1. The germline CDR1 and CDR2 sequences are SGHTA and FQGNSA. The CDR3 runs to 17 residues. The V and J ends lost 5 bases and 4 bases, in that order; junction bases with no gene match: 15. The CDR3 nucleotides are TGTGCCAGCAGCCCACACTCGACAGGGGAAATGATCTATGGCTACACCTTC. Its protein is CASSPHSTGEMIYGYTF.

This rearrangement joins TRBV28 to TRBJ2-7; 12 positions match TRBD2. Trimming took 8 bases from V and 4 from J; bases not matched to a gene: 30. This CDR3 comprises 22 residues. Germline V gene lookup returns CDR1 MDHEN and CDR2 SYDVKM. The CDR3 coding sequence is TGTGCCAGCCTAGGTGTTCTAGCGGGAGGGCCTGGGGGAATCCTCCGGAAATACGAGCAGTACTTC. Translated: CASLGVLAGGPGGILRKYEQYF.

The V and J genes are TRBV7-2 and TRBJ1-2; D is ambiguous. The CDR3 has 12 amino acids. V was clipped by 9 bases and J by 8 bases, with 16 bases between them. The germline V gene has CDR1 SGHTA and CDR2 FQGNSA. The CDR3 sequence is CASTGGSRGYTF. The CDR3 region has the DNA TGTGCCAGTACGGGAGGGAGTCGAGGCTACACCTTC. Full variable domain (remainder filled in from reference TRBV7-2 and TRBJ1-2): GAGVSQSPSNKVTEKGKDVELRCDPISGHTALYWYRQSLGQGLEFLIYFQGNSAPDKSGLPSDRFSAERTGGSVSTLTIQRTQQEDSAVYLCASTGGSRGYTFGSGTRLTVV.

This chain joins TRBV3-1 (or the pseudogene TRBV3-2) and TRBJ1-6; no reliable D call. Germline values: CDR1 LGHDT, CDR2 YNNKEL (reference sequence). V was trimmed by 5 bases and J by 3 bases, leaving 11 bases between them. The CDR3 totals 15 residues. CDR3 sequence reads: CASSDRVNYNSPLHF. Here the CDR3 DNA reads TGTGCCAGCAGCGACCGGGTCAACTATAATTCACCCCTCCACTTT.

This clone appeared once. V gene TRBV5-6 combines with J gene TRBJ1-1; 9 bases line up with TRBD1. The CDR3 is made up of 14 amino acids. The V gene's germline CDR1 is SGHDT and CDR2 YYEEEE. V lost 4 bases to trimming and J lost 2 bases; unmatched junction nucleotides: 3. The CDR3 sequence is CASSRDRANTEAFF. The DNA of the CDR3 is TGTGCCAGCAGCAGGGACAGGGCCAACACTGAAGCTTTCTTT. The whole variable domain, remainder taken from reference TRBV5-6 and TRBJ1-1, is DAGVTQSPTHLIKTRGQQVTLRCSPKSGHDTVSWYQQALGQGPQFIFQYYEEEERQRGNFPDRFSGHQFPNYSSELNVNALLLGDSALYLCASSRDRANTEAFFGQGTRLTVV.

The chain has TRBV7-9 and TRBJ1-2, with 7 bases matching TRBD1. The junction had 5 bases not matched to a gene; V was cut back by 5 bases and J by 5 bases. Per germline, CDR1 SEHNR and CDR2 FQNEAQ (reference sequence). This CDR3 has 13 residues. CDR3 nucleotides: TGTGCCAGCAGCCCCGGGACAGAGTATGGCTACACCTTC. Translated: CASSPGTEYGYTF.

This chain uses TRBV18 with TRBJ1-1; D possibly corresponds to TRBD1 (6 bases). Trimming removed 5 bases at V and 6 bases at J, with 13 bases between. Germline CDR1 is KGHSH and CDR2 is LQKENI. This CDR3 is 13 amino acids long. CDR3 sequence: CASSADRPPEAFF. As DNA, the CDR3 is TGTGCCAGCTCAGCTGACAGGCCGCCTGAAGCTTTCTTT.

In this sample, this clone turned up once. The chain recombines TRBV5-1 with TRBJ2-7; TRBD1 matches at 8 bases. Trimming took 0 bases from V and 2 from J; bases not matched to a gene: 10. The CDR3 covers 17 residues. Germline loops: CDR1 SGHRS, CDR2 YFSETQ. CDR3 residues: CASSLALGQATPYEQYF. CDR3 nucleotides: TGCGCCAGCAGCTTGGCCTTGGGACAGGCGACCCCCTACGAGCAGTACTTC.

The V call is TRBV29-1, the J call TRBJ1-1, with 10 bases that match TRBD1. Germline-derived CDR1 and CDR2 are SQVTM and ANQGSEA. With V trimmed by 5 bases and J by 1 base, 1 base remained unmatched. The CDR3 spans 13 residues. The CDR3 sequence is CSVWDRGNTEAFF. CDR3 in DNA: TGCAGCGTTTGGGACAGGGGGAACACTGAAGCTTTCTTT.

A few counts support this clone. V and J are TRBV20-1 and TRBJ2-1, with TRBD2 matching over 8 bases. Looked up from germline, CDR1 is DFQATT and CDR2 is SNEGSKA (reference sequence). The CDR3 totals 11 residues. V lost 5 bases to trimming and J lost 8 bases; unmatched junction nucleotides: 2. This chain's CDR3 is CSAGLAHEQFF. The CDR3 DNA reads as TGCAGTGCTGGACTAGCCCATGAGCAGTTCTTC.

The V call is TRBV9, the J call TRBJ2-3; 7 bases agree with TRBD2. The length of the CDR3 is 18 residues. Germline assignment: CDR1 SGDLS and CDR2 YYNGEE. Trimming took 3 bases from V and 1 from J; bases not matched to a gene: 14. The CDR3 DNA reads TGTGCCAGCAGCGCCCCCTTGGGGCTAGCGGTCGGCACAGATACGCAGTATTTT. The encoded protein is CASSAPLGLAVGTDTQYF.

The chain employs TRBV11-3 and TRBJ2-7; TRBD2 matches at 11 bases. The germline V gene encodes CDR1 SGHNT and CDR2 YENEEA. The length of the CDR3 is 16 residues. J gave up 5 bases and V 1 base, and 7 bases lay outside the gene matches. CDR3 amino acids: CASSLGPLAGVDEQYF. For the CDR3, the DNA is TGTGCCAGCAGCTTAGGCCCACTAGCGGGAGTGGACGAGCAGTACTTC. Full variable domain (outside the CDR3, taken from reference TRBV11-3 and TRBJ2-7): EAGVVQSPRYKIIEKKQPVAFWCNPISGHNTLYWYLQNLGQGPELLIRYENEEAVDDSQLPKDRFSAERLKGVDSTLKIQPAELGDSAVYLCASSLGPLAGVDEQYFGPGTRLTVT.

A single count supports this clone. CDR3 in amino acids: CANSGGRNTEAFF. The CDR3 region has the DNA TGTGCCAACTCAGGCGGGAGGAACACTGAAGCTTTCTTT. The V gene is TRBV12-3 or TRBV12-4, the J gene TRBJ1-1; D call uncertain. Trimming left V 10 bases short and J 1 base short, with 13 bases between. The length of the CDR3 is 13 residues.

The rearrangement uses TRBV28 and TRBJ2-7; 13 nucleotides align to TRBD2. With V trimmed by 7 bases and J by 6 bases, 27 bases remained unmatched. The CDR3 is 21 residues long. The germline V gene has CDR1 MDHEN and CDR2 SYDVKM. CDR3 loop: CASKFETGGFGERLAGGEQYF. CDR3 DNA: TGTGCCAGCAAGTTCGAGACAGGGGGTTTTGGAGAGAGACTAGCGGGAGGCGAGCAGTACTTC. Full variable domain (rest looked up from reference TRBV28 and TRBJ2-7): DVKVTQSSRYLVKRTGEKVFLECVQDMDHENMFWYRQDPGLGLRLIYFSYDVKMKEKGDIPEGYSVSREKKERFSLILESASTNQTSMYLCASKFETGGFGERLAGGEQYFGPGTRLTVT.

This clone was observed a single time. This CDR3 reads CASSTGTVSYEQYF. Here the CDR3 DNA reads TGTGCCAGCTCCACCGGGACAGTCTCCTACGAGCAGTACTTC. V gene TRBV18 combines with J gene TRBJ2-7; TRBD1 agrees at 7 bases. The germline gives CDR1 KGHSH, CDR2 LQKENI. The CDR3 covers 14 residues. V trimming: 6 bases; J trimming: 0 bases; junction bases outside the gene matches: 5.

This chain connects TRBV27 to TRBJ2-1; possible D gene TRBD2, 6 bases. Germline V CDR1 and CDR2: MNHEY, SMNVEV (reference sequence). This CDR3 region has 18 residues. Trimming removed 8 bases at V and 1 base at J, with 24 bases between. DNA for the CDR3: TGTGCCAGCCGTCAAGCGGGCCATACAAGGGTATCCTACAATGAGCAGTTCTTC. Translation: CASRQAGHTRVSYNEQFF.

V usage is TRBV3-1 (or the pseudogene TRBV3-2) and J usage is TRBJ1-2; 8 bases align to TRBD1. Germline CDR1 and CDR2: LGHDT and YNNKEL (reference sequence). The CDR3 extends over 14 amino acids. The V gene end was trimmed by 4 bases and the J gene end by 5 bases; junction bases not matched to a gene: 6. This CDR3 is CASSLDRGRYGYTF. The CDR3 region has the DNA TGTGCCAGCAGCCTCGACAGGGGCCGTTATGGCTACACCTTC.

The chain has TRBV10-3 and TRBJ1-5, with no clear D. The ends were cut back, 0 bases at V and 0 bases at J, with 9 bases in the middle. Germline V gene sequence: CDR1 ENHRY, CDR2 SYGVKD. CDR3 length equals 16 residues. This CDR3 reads CAISESGSLSNQPQHF. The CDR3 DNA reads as TGTGCCATCAGTGAGTCCGGGAGCCTTAGCAATCAGCCCCAGCATTTT.

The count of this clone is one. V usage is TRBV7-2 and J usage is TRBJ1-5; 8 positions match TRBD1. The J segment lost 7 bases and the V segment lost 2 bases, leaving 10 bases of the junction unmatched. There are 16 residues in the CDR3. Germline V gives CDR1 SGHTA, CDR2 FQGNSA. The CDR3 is CASSLRGQGGRQPQHF. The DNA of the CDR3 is TGTGCCAGCAGCTTACGAGGACAGGGCGGTCGGCAGCCCCAGCATTTT.

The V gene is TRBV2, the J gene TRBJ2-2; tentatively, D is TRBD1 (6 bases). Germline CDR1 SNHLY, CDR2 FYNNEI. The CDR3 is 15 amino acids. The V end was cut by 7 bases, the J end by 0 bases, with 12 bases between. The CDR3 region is CASTYRVANTGELFF. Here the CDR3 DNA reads TGTGCCAGCACTTACAGGGTAGCGAACACCGGGGAGCTGTTTTTT.

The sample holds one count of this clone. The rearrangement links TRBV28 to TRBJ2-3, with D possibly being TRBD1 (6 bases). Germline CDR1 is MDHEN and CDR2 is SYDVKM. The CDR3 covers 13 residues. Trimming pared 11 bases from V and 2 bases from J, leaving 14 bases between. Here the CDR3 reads CAGRQENTDTQYF. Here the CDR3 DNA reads TGTGCCGGCCGACAGGAGAACACAGATACGCAGTATTTT. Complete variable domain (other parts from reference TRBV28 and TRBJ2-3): DVKVTQSSRYLVKRTGEKVFLECVQDMDHENMFWYRQDPGLGLRLIYFSYDVKMKEKGDIPEGYSVSREKKERFSLILESASTNQTSMYLCAGRQENTDTQYFGPGTRLTVL.

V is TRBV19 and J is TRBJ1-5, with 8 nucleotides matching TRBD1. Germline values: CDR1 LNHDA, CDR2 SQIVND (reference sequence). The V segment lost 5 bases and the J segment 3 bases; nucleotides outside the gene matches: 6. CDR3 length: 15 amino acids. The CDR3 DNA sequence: TGTGCCAGTAGTTCGGACAGGGCGAACAATCAGCCCCAGCATTTT. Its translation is CASSSDRANNQPQHF.

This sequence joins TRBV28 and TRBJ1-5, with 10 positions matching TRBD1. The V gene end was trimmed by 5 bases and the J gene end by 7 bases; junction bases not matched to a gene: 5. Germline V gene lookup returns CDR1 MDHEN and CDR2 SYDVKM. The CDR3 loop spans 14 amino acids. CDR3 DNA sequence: TGTGCCAGCAGTCGGACAGGGGGAGGGCAGCCCCAGCATTTT. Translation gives CASSRTGGGQPQHF.